There are many counts of the clone carrying this TCR beta chain. Its antigen is undetermined. This sample was included in a study of T cell repertoires in cytomegalovirus infection. Overall study context: Used in the study were CMV epitopes, some recently identified and HLA-C-restricted, others well-studied and HLA-B-restricted.

Study-wide findings and caveats: The response measured ex vivo was dominated by TCR beta clonotypes (HLA-C-restricted and CMV-specific).

One entry per CDR3 protein, called by TCRdb with MiXCR from the reads. The profile shows about 150,000 distinct CDR3 sequences, more than 30% of them singletons. CDR3 length: 15 amino acids. Per germline, CDR1 SGHVS and CDR2 FNYEAQ. V dropped 5 bases and J dropped 2 bases, with 15 bases sitting between them. This material consisted of CD8+ T cells from cultured PBMCs, taken from culture after CMV antigen stimulation. The sequence was obtained from a human donor in good health (CMV status not recorded). Some clones in this sample may be carry-over from other donors' samples. This sequence joins TRBV7-6 and TRBJ2-5; no definite D call. Here the CDR3 reads CASSPTAGDQETQYF. CDR3 nucleotides: TGTGCCAGCAGCCCCACAGCAGGAGATCAAGAGACCCAGTACTTC.